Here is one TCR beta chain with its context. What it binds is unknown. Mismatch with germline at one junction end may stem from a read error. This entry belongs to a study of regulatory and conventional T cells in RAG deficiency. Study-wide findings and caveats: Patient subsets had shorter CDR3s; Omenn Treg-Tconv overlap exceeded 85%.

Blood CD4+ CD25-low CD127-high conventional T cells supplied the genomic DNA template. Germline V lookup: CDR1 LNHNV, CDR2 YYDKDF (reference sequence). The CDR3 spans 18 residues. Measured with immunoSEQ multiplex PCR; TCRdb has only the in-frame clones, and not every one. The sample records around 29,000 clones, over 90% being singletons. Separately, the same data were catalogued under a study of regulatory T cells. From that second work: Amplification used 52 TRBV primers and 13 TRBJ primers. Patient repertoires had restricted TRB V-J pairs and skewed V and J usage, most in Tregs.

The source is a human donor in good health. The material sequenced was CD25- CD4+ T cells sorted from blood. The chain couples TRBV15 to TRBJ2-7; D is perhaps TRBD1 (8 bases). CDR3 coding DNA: TGTGCCACCGGCAGAGGTAGAGGGGGGGACAGGCGCCCCTACGAGCAGTACTTC. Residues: CATGRGRGGDRRPYEQYF.